Below are 29 T cell receptor beta chains sequenced from a single sample in a study of Ad26.COV2.S vaccination and SARS-CoV-2 variants. The repertoire was sequenced with immunoSEQ multiplex PCR; TCRdb's copy has only in-frame clones and lacks some. Here the sample spans under 500,000 clones, about 90% being singletons. The treatment here: about 20 received Ad26.COV2.S at low or high dose, single or two shots; about 5 received placebo; per-sample allocation not given. The samples were gathered on day 63 after the first injection of vaccine or placebo. Source: peripheral blood, taken in a trial of Ad26.COV2.S vaccine versus placebo. The source of these receptors is a person aged 18 to 59 who received the Ad26.COV2.S COVID-19 vaccine or a placebo.

The chain is built from TRBV11-3 and TRBJ2-1; D unresolved. CDR1 and CDR2 (germline): SGHNT, YENEEA. The CDR3 spans 12 residues. The V gene lost 3 bases and the J gene lost 7 bases, with 7 bases spanning the gap. DNA for the CDR3: TGTGCCAGCAGCTTCAGGCTTAATGAGCAGTTCTTC. Protein sequence: CASSFRLNEQFF.

V and J are TRBV5-1 and TRBJ2-7; no definite D call. In germline, CDR1 is SGHRS, CDR2 YFSETQ. This CDR3 region has 12 residues. The V end was cut by 5 bases, the J end by 12 bases, with 18 bases between. In DNA form, the CDR3 reads TGCGCCAGCAGAACTCCCCCCAGAAGAAGGTACTTC. The encoded protein is CASRTPPRRRYF.

This chain joins TRBV4-3 and TRBJ2-5, with TRBD1 matching over 7 bases. The CDR3 length is 15 residues. Germline V CDR1 and CDR2: LGHNA, YSLEER. V shed 0 bases and J 2 bases; nucleotides not matched to a gene: 3. The CDR3 sequence is CASSQEWDSQETQYF. The CDR3, as DNA: TGCGCCAGCAGCCAAGAATGGGACAGTCAAGAGACCCAGTACTTC.

The genes are TRBV6-7 and TRBJ1-6, with D hard to call. TRBV6-7 is given ORF status, its function remaining uncertain. The length of the CDR3 is 15 residues. Trimming pared 0 bases from V and 7 bases from J, leaving 10 bases between. DNA of the CDR3: TGTGCCAGCAGTTACTCGATGGGTCGCAATTCACCCCTCCACTTT. It yields the protein CASSYSMGRNSPLHF.

The chain couples TRBV6-5 to TRBJ2-5, with D possibly TRBD1 on 5 matching bases. V was shortened by 8 bases and J by 3 bases, with 13 bases between the two germline ends. Per germline, CDR1 MNHEY and CDR2 SVGAGI. The CDR3 has 13 residues. Here the CDR3 DNA reads TGTGCCAGCGGACCCCCAGGGAAAGAGACCCAGTACTTC. This codes for CASGPPGKETQYF.

The chain has TRBV7-8 and TRBJ2-2, with TRBD2 matching 9 bases. V was pared by 2 bases and J by 7 bases, with 8 bases of the junction left unmatched. Germline V gene sequence: CDR1 SGHVS, CDR2 FQNEAQ. This CDR3 has 16 residues. In DNA, the CDR3 is TGTGCCAGCAGCTTATTACGTAGCGGGGGTGGCGGGGAGCTGTTTTTT. Translated: CASSLLRSGGGGELFF.

CDR3: CASSAGYLNQPQHF. The CDR3 nucleotides are TGCGCCAGCAGCGCCGGGTACCTTAATCAGCCCCAGCATTTT. The J gene is TRBJ1-5, the V gene TRBV10-2; D gene uncertain. Germline CDR1 is WSHSY and CDR2 is SAAADI. V was shortened by 6 bases and J by 4 bases, with 13 bases between the two germline ends. The CDR3 extends over 14 amino acids.

The CDR3 sequence: CASSFEYTNYGYTF. Written as DNA, the CDR3 is TGTGCCAGCAGCTTCGAATATACTAACTATGGCTACACCTTC. The rearrangement uses TRBV7-9 and TRBJ1-2, with D unresolved. V was cut by 3 bases and J by 0 bases, with 8 bases left in between. Germline V CDR1 and CDR2: SEHNR, FQNEAQ (reference sequence). The CDR3 runs 14 residues.

This clone occurred once. The chain employs TRBV19 and TRBJ2-2, with D tentatively TRBD1 or TRBD2 (5 bases each). CDR1 is LNHDA, CDR2 SQIVND, per germline (reference sequence). Trimming removed 6 bases at V and 2 bases at J, with 25 bases between. The CDR3 has 19 amino acids. The chain's CDR3 is CASRNLEWVGPVNTGELFF. The DNA of the CDR3 is TGTGCCAGTAGGAATCTTGAGTGGGTGGGACCGGTAAACACCGGGGAGCTGTTTTTT.

The chain couples TRBV5-1 to TRBJ2-6; D remains unclear. Between the trimmed V and J ends, which lost 0 bases and 0 bases, there was a span of 4 bases. Germline CDR1 and CDR2: SGHRS and YFSETQ. This CDR3 region has 15 residues. The CDR3: CASSLGFSGANVLTF. The CDR3 nucleotides read TGCGCCAGCAGCTTGGGGTTCTCTGGGGCCAACGTCCTGACTTTC. Using reference TRBV5-1 and TRBJ2-6 for the parts outside the CDR3, the full variable domain is KAGVTQTPRYLIKTRGQQVTLSCSPISGHRSVSWYQQTPGQGLQFLFEYFSETQRNKGNFPGRFSGRQFSNSRSEMNVSTLELGDSALYLCASSLGFSGANVLTFGAGSRLTVL.

The V gene is TRBV3-1 (or the pseudogene TRBV3-2), the J gene TRBJ1-3, with D possibly matching TRBD1 (6 bases). Trimming took 0 bases from V and 1 from J, leaving 7 bases between them. The CDR3 length is 15 residues. Germline CDR1 LGHDT, CDR2 YNNKEL (reference sequence). The CDR3 region has the DNA TGTGCCAGCAGCCAAGACAGGGGTTCTGGAAACACCATATATTTT. Translation: CASSQDRGSGNTIYF.

The rearrangement uses TRBV15 and TRBJ1-1; no firm D call. V was shortened by 4 bases and J by 11 bases, with 17 bases between the two germline ends. The V gene's germline CDR1 is LNHNV and CDR2 YYDKDF (reference sequence). The CDR3 spans 13 residues. In DNA, the CDR3 is TGTGCCACCAGCATTGGGGTCCCGGAAAGGGCTTTCTTT. It yields the protein CATSIGVPERAFF. The full variable domain, completed using reference TRBV15 and TRBJ1-1, is DAMVIQNPRYQVTQFGKPVTLSCSQTLNHNVMYWYQQKSSQAPKLLFHYYDKDFNNEADTPDNFQSRRPNTSFCFLDIRSPGLGDTAMYLCATSIGVPERAFFGQGTRLTVV.

This rearrangement joins TRBV5-1 to TRBJ1-2; 7 bases map to TRBD1. CDR3 length: 18 residues. Germline V gene data show CDR1 as SGHRS and CDR2 as YFSETQ. V lost 2 bases to trimming and J lost 5 bases; unmatched junction nucleotides: 18. The CDR3 loop is CASSFSPEGTARLYGYTF. CDR3 sequence (DNA): TGCGCCAGCAGCTTTTCCCCGGAAGGGACAGCCCGTCTTTATGGCTACACCTTC.

This chain joins TRBV27 and TRBJ2-7; 13 bases agree with TRBD2. The germline V gene has CDR1 MNHEY and CDR2 SMNVEV (reference sequence). V lost 6 bases, J lost 2 bases, and 10 bases stayed unmatched. This CDR3 comprises 17 residues. The CDR3 spells CASREGLAGRYTYEQYF. The CDR3 DNA is TGTGCCAGCAGGGAGGGACTAGCGGGGAGGTATACCTACGAGCAGTACTTC.

This clone was detected only once. This sequence joins TRBV7-6 and TRBJ1-2; D perhaps matches TRBD1 (6 bases). This CDR3 has 19 amino acids. CDR1 SGHVS and CDR2 FNYEAQ come from the germline V gene. V lost 2 bases, J lost 0 bases, and 22 bases lay in between. The CDR3 spells CASSLSYRENRDSNYGYTF. For the CDR3, the DNA is TGTGCCAGCAGCTTAAGTTATAGGGAAAACAGGGATTCTAACTATGGCTACACCTTC.

The chain links TRBV7-2 to TRBJ2-7, with 7 bases that match TRBD2. Germline V gene lookup returns CDR1 SGHTA and CDR2 FQGNSA. J was trimmed by 0 bases and V by 5 bases; bases with no gene match: 1. The CDR3 runs to 13 residues. CDR3 coding DNA: TGTGCCAGCAGCGGGGGGGTCTCCTACGAGCAGTACTTC. Protein product: CASSGGVSYEQYF.

The chain uses TRBV18 and TRBJ1-1; D is unresolved. This CDR3 has 15 residues. V was trimmed by 0 bases and J by 0 bases, leaving 8 bases between them. The germline gives CDR1 KGHSH, CDR2 LQKENI. The CDR3 nucleotides read TGTGCCAGCTCACCACCGCCGCTTTTGAACACTGAAGCTTTCTTT. It specifies CASSPPPLLNTEAFF. The whole variable domain, filled in from reference TRBV18 and TRBJ1-1, reads NAGVMQNPRHLVRRRGQEARLRCSPMKGHSHVYWYRQLPEEGLKFMVYLQKENIIDESGMPKERFSAEFPKEGPSILRIQQVVRGDSAAYFCASSPPPLLNTEAFFGQGTRLTVV.

DNA for the CDR3: TGTGCCAGCAGTTCTTGGGCAGGGGGCACAGATACGCAGTATTTT. It encodes CASSSWAGGTDTQYF. The chain joins TRBV6-2 or TRBV6-3 to TRBJ2-3, with D perhaps TRBD1 (6 bases). The CDR3 consists of 15 residues. CDR1 and CDR2 from the germline V gene are MNHEY and SVGEGT. The V gene lost 4 bases and the J gene lost 1 base, with 12 bases spanning the gap.

The V gene is TRBV4-1, the J gene TRBJ2-3; D is tentatively TRBD1 or TRBD2 (5 bases each). Germline values: CDR1 MGHRA, CDR2 YSYEKL. With 0 bases removed from V and 4 bases from J, the gap between germline ends came to 11 bases. The length of the CDR3 is 15 residues. CDR3 amino acids: CASSQDPGDPDTQYF. The DNA of the CDR3 is TGCGCCAGCAGCCAAGATCCCGGGGACCCAGATACGCAGTATTTT.

The chain has TRBV4-3 and TRBJ1-1; the D gene is possibly TRBD1 (5 bases). The germline gives CDR1 LGHNA, CDR2 YSLEER. The CDR3 covers 16 residues. Trimming removed 1 base from V and 0 bases from J, with 12 bases in between. CDR3 in amino acids: CASSQAPRGMNTEAFF. In nucleotides, the CDR3 is TGCGCCAGCAGCCAAGCTCCGAGGGGAATGAACACTGAAGCTTTCTTT.

This chain links TRBV7-2 with TRBJ1-2; weak D call: TRBD1 (6 bases). The V gene's germline CDR1 is SGHTA and CDR2 FQGNSA. Between the trimmed V and J ends, which lost 5 bases and 0 bases, there was a span of 13 bases. The CDR3 length is 15 residues. The CDR3 nucleotides read TGTGCCAGCAGCCCCGGGGGGGGCTCTAACTATGGCTACACCTTC. It codes for CASSPGGGSNYGYTF.

This sequence joins TRBV3-1 (or the pseudogene TRBV3-2) and TRBJ2-7, with D possibly TRBD2 on 7 matching bases. V lost 0 bases and J 3 bases, leaving 12 bases between the germline ends. This CDR3 is built from 15 residues. Germline V lookup: CDR1 LGHDT, CDR2 YNNKEL (reference sequence). The CDR3 spells CASSQDPGGLYEQYF. As DNA, the CDR3 is TGTGCCAGCAGCCAAGATCCGGGGGGCCTCTACGAGCAGTACTTC.

This chain joins TRBV19 and TRBJ2-5; D might be TRBD1 (6 bases). The CDR3 consists of 15 residues. Germline-derived CDR1 and CDR2 are LNHDA and SQIVND (reference sequence). Trimming cost V 3 bases and J 5 bases, with 16 bases left between them. For the CDR3, the DNA is TGTGCCAGTAGTATGATAAGTCAGGGGACCGAGACCCAGTACTTC. Its translation: CASSMISQGTETQYF. Using reference TRBV19 and TRBJ2-5 for the parts outside the CDR3, the full variable domain is DGGITQSPKYLFRKEGQNVTLSCEQNLNHDAMYWYRQDPGQGLRLIYYSQIVNDFQKGDIAEGYSVSREKKESFPLTVTSAQKNPTAFYLCASSMISQGTETQYFGPGTRLLVL.

The chain carries TRBV20-1 and TRBJ2-3; D ambiguous. The CDR3 runs to 11 residues. The germline gives CDR1 DFQATT, CDR2 SNEGSKA (reference sequence). V was clipped by 3 bases and J by 6 bases, with 7 bases between them. CDR3 residues: CSASLSDTQYF. DNA of the CDR3: TGCAGTGCTAGCCTCTCGGATACGCAGTATTTT.

This clone has only a few counts. This sample includes further DNA sequences coding for the same CDR3. This sequence joins TRBV19 and TRBJ1-5; perhaps TRBD1 as D (5 bases). Germline CDR1 is LNHDA and CDR2 is SQIVND (reference sequence). The germline V and J ends were trimmed by 3 bases and 4 bases, with 7 bases remaining between them. This CDR3 is 13 amino acids long. The CDR3 DNA sequence: TGTGCCAGTAGTATGGCAGGGAATCAGCCCCAGCATTTT. The encoded protein is CASSMAGNQPQHF.

V usage is TRBV6-5 and J usage is TRBJ2-7, with D tentatively TRBD1 (6 bases). CDR3 length: 15 amino acids. Germline CDR1 is MNHEY and CDR2 is SVGAGI. V lost 6 bases, J lost 1 base, and 16 bases lay in between. The CDR3 DNA sequence: TGTGCCAGCAGACGGACCCGGGACATTTCCTACGAGCAGTACTTC. This encodes CASRRTRDISYEQYF.

The chain joins TRBV4-3 to TRBJ1-6, with D perhaps matching TRBD1 (6 bases). This CDR3 spans 17 amino acids. CDR1 LGHNA and CDR2 YSLEER come from the germline V gene. The ends were cut back, 0 bases at V and 4 bases at J, with 13 bases in the middle. CDR3 bases: TGCGCCAGCAGCCAAGATTGGGACACTGATTATAATTCACCCCTCCACTTT. Protein sequence: CASSQDWDTDYNSPLHF.

V usage is TRBV5-4 and J usage is TRBJ2-3; tentative D call: TRBD1 (5 bases). The germline V gene has CDR1 SGHNT and CDR2 YYREEE (reference sequence). The CDR3 is made up of 14 amino acids. The V and J ends lost 0 bases and 5 bases respectively, with 10 bases between them. The CDR3 DNA sequence: TGTGCCAGCAGCTTGGCTTTAAGGGGAGATACGCAGTATTTT. As protein: CASSLALRGDTQYF.

The chain combines TRBV5-6 with TRBJ2-2, with 9 nucleotides matching TRBD2. The germline CDR1 and CDR2 sequences are SGHDT and YYEEEE. J was trimmed by 2 bases and V by 3 bases; bases with no gene match: 2. The CDR3 runs 15 residues. The chain's CDR3 is CASSWGLANTGELFF. The DNA of the CDR3 is TGTGCCAGCAGCTGGGGACTAGCAAACACCGGGGAGCTGTTTTTT.